The present T cell receptor (beta chain) was sequenced within a study of cytomegalovirus exposure and HLA in healthy donors. Turning to this clone: Its specificity is unknown.

Study-level points and caveats: As was reported, the HLA-A and HLA-B alleles of most subjects were accurately predicted from TCR beta sequences. Presence/absence analyses took donor sequencing depth as roughly uniform. The classifier, whose performance was assessed in both the original and validation cohorts, reportedly diagnosed cytomegalovirus status with high specificity and sensitivity. Investigators reported over 150 TCR beta chains as tied to cytomegalovirus.

The study ran its PCR with 60 Vbeta and 13 Jbeta primers. Only in-frame clones appear in the TCRdb table, and some are missing; sequencing was by immunoSEQ multiplex PCR. This table has about 160,000 clones, roughly three quarters appearing once. This CDR3 contains 12 residues. Trimming took 9 bases from V and 1 from J; bases not matched to a gene: 1. The germline CDR1 and CDR2 sequences are ENHRY and SYGVKD. Sequencing was performed on PBMCs. This TCR came from a man younger than 30 in good health and CMV-seropositive. The chain has TRBV10-3 and TRBJ1-1; TRBD1 agrees at 8 bases. CDR3 DNA sequence: TGTGCCATAGGACAGGGGAACACTGAAGCTTTCTTT. Translating gives CAIGQGNTEAFF.